Each of the 2 T cell receptor beta chains below was sequenced from the same sample in a study of blood T cell repertoires in COVID-19. Libraries were prepared by immunoSEQ multiplex PCR; TCRdb keeps only in-frame clonotypes and omits some of them. The sample holds approximately 490,000 clones, around nine tenths seen once. Sample: PBMCs or T cells enriched from blood (not recorded which). The receptor source for this set is a woman aged 60-70 years who had recovered from COVID-19.

The chain recombines TRBV5-8 with TRBJ2-6; TRBD2 might be the D (5 bases). The CDR3 covers 15 residues. V was pared by 3 bases and J by 4 bases, with 11 bases between. Germline CDR1 and CDR2: SGHTS and YDEGEE. The CDR3 protein is CASSSHSGGANVLTF. The CDR3 DNA is TGTGCCAGCAGCTCCCACTCGGGGGGGGCCAACGTCCTGACTTTC.

V and J are TRBV18 and TRBJ1-2, with unresolved D. The ends were cut back, 5 bases at V and 8 bases at J, with 15 bases in the middle. The CDR3 spans 13 residues. The germline V gene encodes CDR1 KGHSH and CDR2 LQKENI. CDR3 bases: TGTGCCAGCTCATTACGGGAGAACGGGGGCTACACCTTC. Translation: CASSLRENGGYTF.